The sequence of this T cell receptor beta chain was determined in a study of T cell repertoires in cytomegalovirus infection. Overall study context: Public TCR beta signature analysis indicated the presence of both CMV infection and matching HLA type. Regarding the study as a whole: Cumulated frequencies of public TCR beta families served to identify carriers of CMV plus the relevant HLA. The ex vivo response showed dominance by HLA-C-restricted CMV-specific TCR beta clonotypes.

This clonotype was detected many times. Its antigen is not known. Trimming shortened V by 6 bases and J by 1 base, and 16 bases separated the two germline ends. The CDR3 has 16 residues. TCRdb re-analysed the reads in MiXCR, keeping a single row per CDR3 protein. Of fewer than 80,000 distinct CDR3 sequences in the sample, roughly 3.6% were seen once. V and J are TRBV12-3 or TRBV12-4 and TRBJ2-1; D is possibly TRBD1 or TRBD2 (6 bases each). The receptor's source is a human donor in good health (CMV status not recorded). Some clones in this sample may be carry-over from other donors' samples. Material: PBMCs. CDR3 coding DNA: TGTGCCAGCAGACAAAAGGGGGGACGTTCCTACAATGAGCAGTTCTTC. Translating it yields CASRQKGGRSYNEQFF.